The 12 T cell receptor beta chains below come from one sample, sequenced in a study of a mutant IDH1 vaccine in newly diagnosed glioma. TCRdb's table, derived via immunoSEQ multiplex PCR, lists solely in-frame clones and lacks some. The table shows fewer than 70,000 clones, with about 80% occurring only once. The antigens for these receptors are not known. Described time point: week 11, during vaccination. The investigators gave 300 ug of mutant IDH1 20-mer peptide in each vaccine dose, together with topical imiquimod. Material: PBMCs, obtained from a glioma patient whose treatment included an IDH1 peptide vaccine. These receptors originate from a man younger than 45 with glioma.

V is TRBV7-2 and J is TRBJ1-2, with a weak D call TRBD1 (5 bases). Deletions cut 0 bases from V and 5 bases from J, with 10 bases between. The germline V gene has CDR1 SGHTA and CDR2 FQGNSA. This CDR3 has 14 amino acids. CDR3 sequence reads: CASSLAGEGYGYTF. In DNA, the CDR3 is TGTGCCAGCAGCTTAGCGGGGGAAGGGTATGGCTACACCTTC.

The chain is built from TRBV27 and TRBJ2-1; D might be TRBD2 (6 bases). V lost 3 bases and J lost 9, with 12 bases in between. Germline assignment: CDR1 MNHEY and CDR2 SMNVEV (reference sequence). This CDR3 has 13 residues. This CDR3 reads CASSFSGVSEQFF. CDR3 nucleotide sequence: TGTGCCAGCAGTTTCTCGGGAGTCAGTGAGCAGTTCTTC.

The chain combines TRBV30 with TRBJ1-5; weak D call: TRBD1 (6 bases). V was shortened by 5 bases and J by 4 bases, with 12 bases between the two germline ends. The germline V gene has CDR1 GTSNPN and CDR2 SVGIG (reference sequence). The CDR3 length is 13 residues. The CDR3 bases are TGTGCCTGGGGCCCGGGACAAAATCAGCCCCAGCATTTT. This sequence encodes CAWGPGQNQPQHF.

The genes are TRBV9 and TRBJ2-2; 8 positions match TRBD2. Germline CDR1 and CDR2: SGDLS and YYNGEE. The CDR3 contains 17 residues. Unmatched junction bases numbered 13, after V lost 4 bases and J lost 5 bases. The DNA for the CDR3 is TGTGCCAGCAGCCCCGCCGGGACTAGGGGTGGAACCGGGGAGCTGTTTTTT. Amino acids: CASSPAGTRGGTGELFF. Looking up the rest from reference TRBV9 and TRBJ2-2 gives the full variable domain: DSGVTQTPKHLITATGQRVTLRCSPRSGDLSVYWYQQSLDQGLQFLIQYYNGEERAKGNILERFSAQQFPDLHSELNLSSLELGDSALYFCASSPAGTRGGTGELFFGEGSRLTVL.

Note on this clone: Its ends do not fully match the called genes, so a read error is possible. This chain links TRBV7-2 with TRBJ2-7; D ambiguous. CDR1 is SGHTA and CDR2 is FQGNSA in the germline V gene. This CDR3 region has 14 residues. CDR3 region: CASSLGLSSYEQYF. The CDR3 coding sequence is TGTGCCAGCAGTTTAGGGCTGAGCTCCTACGAGCAGTACTTC. The whole variable domain, filled in from reference TRBV7-2 and TRBJ2-7, reads GAGVSQSPSNKVTEKGKDVELRCDPISGHTALYWYRQSLGQGLEFLIYFQGNSAPDKSGLPSDRFSAERTGGSVSTLTIQRTQQEDSAVYLCASSLGLSSYEQYFGPGTRLTVT.

The chain couples TRBV11-2 to TRBJ2-3, with 7 nucleotides matching TRBD2. This CDR3 has 16 amino acids. Trimming at V came to 4 bases and at J to 2 bases, leaving 9 bases not matched to a gene. Germline CDR1 is SGHAT and CDR2 is FQNNGV. The CDR3, as DNA: TGTGCCAGCAGCTCCCCGGGACTATCAATCACAGATACGCAGTATTTT. Encoded protein: CASSSPGLSITDTQYF.

This chain uses TRBV27 with TRBJ1-4, with D possibly TRBD1 on 5 matching bases. CDR1 is MNHEY and CDR2 is SMNVEV in the germline V gene (reference sequence). V was pared by 6 bases and J by 3 bases, with 17 bases between. This CDR3 spans 16 amino acids. The CDR3 here is CASSRRGRPSNEKLFF. CDR3 DNA: TGTGCCAGCAGCCGACGGGGCCGGCCTTCTAATGAAAAACTGTTTTTT.

The rearrangement joins TRBV7-9 to TRBJ2-1, with TRBD2 matching over 13 bases. J lost 9 bases, V lost 1 base, and 12 bases had no gene match. Germline V CDR1 and CDR2: SEHNR, FQNEAQ (reference sequence). The CDR3 is 18 amino acids. The chain's CDR3 is CASSLELAGGGLYSEQFF. The CDR3 DNA is TGTGCCAGCAGCTTAGAACTAGCGGGAGGGGGATTATATAGTGAGCAGTTCTTC.

This sequence joins TRBV6-8 and TRBJ2-5; D gene unclear. Germline CDR1 MNHGY, CDR2 SAAAGT. The CDR3 contains 13 residues. Trimming removed 6 bases at V and 5 bases at J, with 13 bases between. The CDR3 region is CASSRALAETQYF. In nucleotides, the CDR3 is TGTGCCAGCAGCCGTGCCCTCGCGGAGACCCAGTACTTC.

This chain links TRBV6-1 with TRBJ1-2; the match to TRBD1 covers 7 bases. The CDR3 extends over 16 amino acids. The germline V gene has CDR1 MNHNS and CDR2 SASEGT. V lost 2 bases to trimming and J lost 4 bases; unmatched junction nucleotides: 10. CDR3 protein: CASSEWGTGTVYGYTF. The CDR3 DNA sequence: TGTGCCAGCAGTGAATGGGGAACCGGGACAGTCTATGGCTACACCTTC.

V is TRBV28 and J is TRBJ1-5; no reliable D call. Trimming left V 5 bases short and J 1 base short, with 12 bases between. The length of the CDR3 is 15 residues. CDR1 MDHEN and CDR2 SYDVKM come from the germline V gene. The CDR3 loop reads CASSPRGLSNQPQHF. As DNA, the CDR3 is TGTGCCAGCAGTCCCCGAGGGTTAAGCAATCAGCCCCAGCATTTT.

The chain carries TRBV6-1 and TRBJ1-4, with TRBD1 matching 7 bases. The CDR3 loop spans 15 amino acids. V trimming: 10 bases; J trimming: 4 bases; junction bases outside the gene matches: 12. CDR1 is MNHNS, CDR2 SASEGT, per germline. The DNA of the CDR3 is TGTGCCACCTCGACAGGGAGGGGAATTAATGAAAAACTGTTTTTT. It yields the protein CATSTGRGINEKLFF.